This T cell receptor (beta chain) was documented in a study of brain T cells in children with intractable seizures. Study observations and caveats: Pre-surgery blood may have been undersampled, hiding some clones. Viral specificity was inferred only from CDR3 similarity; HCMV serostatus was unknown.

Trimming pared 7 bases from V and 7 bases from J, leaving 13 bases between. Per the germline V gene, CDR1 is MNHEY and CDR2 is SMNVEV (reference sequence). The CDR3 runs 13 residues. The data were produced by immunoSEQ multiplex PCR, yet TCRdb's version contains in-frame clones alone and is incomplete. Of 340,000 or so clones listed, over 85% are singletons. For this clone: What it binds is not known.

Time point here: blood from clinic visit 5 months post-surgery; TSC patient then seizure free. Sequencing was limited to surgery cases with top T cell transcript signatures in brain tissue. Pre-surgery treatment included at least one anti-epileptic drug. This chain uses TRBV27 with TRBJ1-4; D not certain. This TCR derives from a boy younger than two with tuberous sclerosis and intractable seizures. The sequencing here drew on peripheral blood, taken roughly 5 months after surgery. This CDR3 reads CASMAPLGEKLFF. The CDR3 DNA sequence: TGTGCCAGCATGGCTCCTTTGGGTGAAAAACTGTTTTTT.